The 26 T cell receptor beta chains listed next were all sequenced from one sample in a study of human T cells and chemical hapten exposure. TCRdb independently ran MiXCR on the RACE reads; one entry per CDR3 protein. In the table there are around 99,000 distinct CDR3 sequences, under 15% of which are singletons. Time point indicated: patch test 1, 2 weeks after DPC sensitization. The treatment is: therapeutic diphenylcyclopropenone sensitization with weekly scalp DPC. This specimen was whole blood, taken in connection with sensitization to the hapten diphenylcyclopropenone (DPC). The origin of the receptors is a woman between 40 and 55 years old with alopecia areata. Some clones in this sample may be carry-over from other donors' samples.

This chain joins TRBV12-3 or TRBV12-4 and TRBJ2-3; D tentatively reads TRBD1 or TRBD2 (5 bases each). The CDR3 covers 15 residues. The germline V and J ends were trimmed by 5 bases and 5 bases, with 17 bases remaining between them. The CDR3 reads CASSRDRPSLDTQYF. CDR3 sequence (DNA): TGTGCCAGCAGTAGGGACCGTCCCTCTTTAGATACGCAGTATTTT.

This clonotype was recorded a few times. The chain links TRBV19 to TRBJ2-7; D tentatively reads TRBD1 or TRBD2 (5 bases each). CDR1 and CDR2 from the germline V gene are LNHDA and SQIVND (reference sequence). Between the trimmed V and J ends, which lost 5 bases and 2 bases, there was a span of 16 bases. The CDR3 has 15 amino acids. This CDR3 reads CASSPAGTRPYEQYF. CDR3 nucleotides: TGTGCCAGTAGTCCAGCCGGGACCAGGCCCTACGAGCAGTACTTC.

Only a few counts were recorded for this clonotype. The rearrangement uses TRBV27 and TRBJ2-7; D is perhaps TRBD1 (6 bases). CDR3 length: 16 amino acids. V lost 5 bases to trimming and J lost 7 bases, with 24 bases between them. From germline, CDR1 is MNHEY and CDR2 SMNVEV (reference sequence). CDR3 bases: TGTGCCAGCAGTATCATACAGGGCCCCTGGATGAGGGAGCAGTACTTC. The encoded protein is CASSIIQGPWMREQYF.

This clonotype was observed many times. A junction boundary mismatches the germline segment, possibly from a read error. The chain employs TRBV28 and TRBJ2-7, with D perhaps being TRBD1 or TRBD2 (5 bases each). CDR1 is MDHEN, CDR2 SYDVKM, per germline. The CDR3 runs 10 residues. The DNA for the CDR3 is TGTGCCAGCAGTTTTCGGGACGTACACTTC. It specifies CASSFRDVHF.

This clonotype was seen only a few times. The J gene is TRBJ2-7, the V gene TRBV29-1, with 10 bases that match TRBD1. This CDR3 has 13 residues. Germline CDR1 SQVTM, CDR2 ANQGSEA. Germline trimming cut 8 bases from V and 2 bases from J; bases unmatched to any gene: 6. The CDR3 here is CSPSGTGAYEQYF. As DNA, the CDR3 is TGCAGCCCATCCGGGACAGGGGCCTACGAGCAGTACTTC.

In its sample, this clonotype was seen many times. The chain joins TRBV20-1 to TRBJ2-7; TRBD2 agrees at 14 bases. Germline assignment: CDR1 DFQATT and CDR2 SNEGSKA (reference sequence). Germline trimming cut 6 bases from V and 5 bases from J; bases unmatched to any gene: 9. The CDR3 loop spans 15 amino acids. The CDR3 protein is CSADRLAGGYNEQYF. The CDR3 DNA is TGCAGTGCCGACCGACTAGCGGGAGGGTATAACGAGCAGTACTTC.

This clonotype was counted ten times or more. The rearrangement uses TRBV6-6 and TRBJ2-1; TRBD2 agrees at 14 bases. CDR1 is MNHNY, CDR2 SVGAGI, per germline (reference sequence). Trimming took 2 bases from V and 5 from J; bases not matched to a gene: 2. CDR3 length: 16 residues. CDR3 sequence (DNA): TGTGCCAGCAGTTACCCGACTAGCGGGGGGGACAATGAGCAGTTCTTC. The encoded protein is CASSYPTSGGDNEQFF.

The table lists this clonotype with many counts. This chain connects TRBV6-2 or TRBV6-3 to TRBJ1-5; tentatively, D is TRBD1 (5 bases). The CDR3 runs to 14 residues. Germline-derived CDR1 and CDR2 are MNHEY and SVGEGT. The V gene lost 8 bases and the J gene lost 6 bases, with 17 bases spanning the gap. The CDR3 sequence is CASRATDPGQPQHF. The CDR3 DNA is TGTGCCAGCCGCGCGACAGACCCAGGTCAGCCCCAGCATTTT.

A few counts support this clonotype. At one of its ends the junction is not consistent with the germline gene, which may arise from a read error. The J gene is TRBJ1-2, the V gene TRBV7-3, with D unresolved. The germline V gene has CDR1 SGHTA and CDR2 FQGTGA. There are 13 residues in the CDR3. The CDR3 sequence is CASSAADGLLQRF. In DNA, the CDR3 is TGTGCCAGCAGCGCCGCCGACGGCCTCTTGCAGCGATTC.

The chain couples TRBV29-1 to TRBJ2-3; perhaps TRBD1 as D (5 bases). V was trimmed by 4 bases and J by 2 bases, leaving 10 bases between them. There are 13 residues in the CDR3. CDR1 is SQVTM, CDR2 ANQGSEA, per germline. CDR3 residues: CSVGGRATDTQYF. The CDR3 nucleotides are TGCAGCGTTGGTGGCAGGGCCACAGATACGCAGTATTTT.

This clonotype was found many times. The chain couples TRBV7-9 to TRBJ2-5, with TRBD1 matching 12 bases. The germline V gene encodes CDR1 SEHNR and CDR2 FQNEAQ (reference sequence). CDR3 length: 14 amino acids. V was pared by 5 bases and J by 5 bases, with 3 bases of the junction left unmatched. CDR3 DNA: TGTGCCAGCAGCGGGACAGGGGGCACGGAGACCCAGTACTTC. It is translated as CASSGTGGTETQYF.

The chain uses TRBV3-1 and TRBJ2-3; D is ambiguous. The CDR3 is made up of 11 amino acids. CDR1 is LGHDT, CDR2 YNNKEL, per germline (reference sequence). The ends were cut back, 1 base at V and 14 bases at J, with 10 bases in the middle. DNA for the CDR3: TGTGCCAGCAGCCAAGCGGTACGCATGTATTTT. It is translated as CASSQAVRMYF.

This clonotype was detected ten times or more. The gene calls are TRBV7-9 and TRBJ2-2; 7 nucleotides line up with TRBD1. The CDR3 is made up of 15 amino acids. V shed 5 bases and J 1 base; nucleotides not matched to a gene: 4. Per germline, CDR1 SEHNR and CDR2 FQNEAQ (reference sequence). The CDR3 here is CASSQGELNTGELFF. CDR3 nucleotides: TGTGCCAGCAGCCAGGGGGAGCTGAACACCGGGGAGCTGTTTTTT.

In its sample, this clonotype was seen a few times. V usage is TRBV10-3 and J usage is TRBJ1-6; possibly TRBD1 for D (6 bases). CDR1 and CDR2 (germline): ENHRY, SYGVKD. The CDR3 spans 16 residues. Trimming took off 10 bases at V and 7 bases at J, with 23 bases between the two ends. The CDR3 nucleotides are TGTGCCACCGGGTTGGAGGGGAGAGGGGGGAATTCACCCCTCCACTTT. As protein: CATGLEGRGGNSPLHF.

This clonotype was seen only a few times. The chain recombines TRBV7-6 with TRBJ2-5; maybe TRBD2 (5 bases). This CDR3 has 15 residues. V was shortened by 0 bases and J by 0 bases, with 8 bases between the two germline ends. CDR1 SGHVS and CDR2 FNYEAQ come from the germline V gene. CDR3 sequence reads: CASSLASGYQETQYF. CDR3 nucleotide sequence: TGTGCCAGCAGCTTAGCCTCGGGGTACCAAGAGACCCAGTACTTC.

This clonotype was counted at least ten times. The chain has TRBV10-2 and TRBJ1-2; D unresolved. There are 13 residues in the CDR3. Trimming stripped 6 bases from V and 5 bases from J, with 13 bases between. Germline values: CDR1 WSHSY, CDR2 SAAADI. The chain's CDR3 is CASSKDDGYGYTF. The CDR3 DNA follows: TGCGCCAGCAGCAAGGACGACGGGTATGGCTACACCTTC.

The J gene is TRBJ2-1, the V gene TRBV29-1; D may be TRBD2 (5 bases). The CDR3 length is 13 residues. In germline, CDR1 is SQVTM, CDR2 ANQGSEA. V lost 6 bases, J lost 9 bases, and 18 bases lay in between. The CDR3 here is CSVGSPNRIEQFF. Here the CDR3 DNA reads TGCAGCGTAGGGAGCCCCAATCGAATTGAGCAGTTCTTC.

This clonotype came up a few times. The chain is built from TRBV7-2 and TRBJ2-2; a weak D match, TRBD2 (6 bases). V was clipped by 8 bases and J by 1 base, with 11 bases between them. Germline lookup yields CDR1 SGHTA and CDR2 FQGNSA. This CDR3 is 14 amino acids long. The CDR3 nucleotides are TGTGCCAGCCGACTAGGATTGAACACCGGGGAGCTGTTTTTT. It yields the protein CASRLGLNTGELFF.

There are a few counts of this clonotype. The CDR3 nucleotides are TGTGCCAGCAGCCAAGACGGGAGGAGCGGGGAGCTGTTTTTT. Translating gives CASSQDGRSGELFF. The V call is TRBV7-8, the J call TRBJ2-2, with 7 bases lining up with TRBD2. The CDR3 runs to 14 residues. Germline loops: CDR1 SGHVS, CDR2 FQNEAQ. The V segment lost 5 bases and the J segment 7 bases; nucleotides outside the gene matches: 7. Based on the CDR3 plus reference TRBV7-8 and TRBJ2-2, the full variable domain is GAGVSQSPRYKVAKRGQDVALRCDPISGHVSLFWYQQALGQGPEFLTYFQNEAQLDKSGLPSDRFFAERPEGSVSTLKIQRTQQEDSAVYLCASSQDGRSGELFFGEGSRLTVL.

This clonotype was seen at least ten times. The rearrangement joins TRBV3-1 to TRBJ2-7, with D perhaps TRBD1 (7 bases). Trimming stripped 5 bases from V and 7 bases from J, with 21 bases between. This CDR3 is built from 15 residues. Germline lookup yields CDR1 LGHDT and CDR2 YNNKEL (reference sequence). The CDR3 reads CASSSQTEGAEEQYF. CDR3 DNA: TGTGCCAGCAGCTCCCAGACGGAGGGGGCGGAAGAGCAGTACTTC.

Judged by abundance, this clonotype is medium-sized (0.01 to 0.1%). The rearrangement uses TRBV28 and TRBJ2-4, with a possible D match to TRBD2 (5 bases). The germline V gene encodes CDR1 MDHEN and CDR2 SYDVKM. The V and J ends lost 3 bases and 0 bases respectively, with 9 bases between them. The CDR3 loop spans 15 amino acids. Here the CDR3 DNA reads TGTGCCAGCAGTTTGGAGCGGAGAGCCAAAAACATTCAGTACTTC. Translated, it gives CASSLERRAKNIQYF.

The gene calls are TRBV6-1 and TRBJ1-3; 7 bases are a match to TRBD1. V shed 4 bases and J 4 bases; nucleotides not matched to a gene: 7. Germline assignment: CDR1 MNHNS and CDR2 SASEGT. CDR3 length: 15 residues. The chain's CDR3 is CASSVLTGSGNTIYF. In DNA form, the CDR3 reads TGTGCCAGCAGTGTCTTGACAGGGTCCGGAAACACCATATATTTT.

The chain has TRBV20-1 and TRBJ2-1, with 7 bases identical to TRBD2. CDR3 size: 13 residues. V lost 6 bases, J lost 2 bases, and 4 bases stayed unmatched. CDR1 DFQATT and CDR2 SNEGSKA come from the germline V gene (reference sequence). CDR3 bases: TGCAGTGCGCATGCGGGAGCCTACAATGAGCAGTTCTTC. Protein product: CSAHAGAYNEQFF.

In nucleotides, the CDR3 is TGCAGCGTTGAAAGCCCGGGGTCGGGCACTGAAGCTTTCTTT. Encoded protein: CSVESPGSGTEAFF. This rearrangement joins TRBV29-1 to TRBJ1-1; D is unresolved. There are 14 residues in the CDR3. From germline, CDR1 is SQVTM and CDR2 ANQGSEA. With 2 bases removed from V and 4 bases from J, the gap between germline ends came to 14 bases.

This clonotype was seen ten or more times. The J gene is TRBJ2-5, the V gene TRBV3-1, with a weak D call TRBD1 (6 bases). CDR1 and CDR2 from the germline V gene are LGHDT and YNNKEL (reference sequence). V lost 6 bases, J lost 2 bases, and 16 bases lay in between. The CDR3 length is 15 residues. The CDR3 bases are TGTGCCAGCAGGCATGGAACAGGGTGGCAAGAGACCCAGTACTTC. Protein sequence: CASRHGTGWQETQYF.

Here the CDR3 reads CASSYPVGWNEQFF. Here the CDR3 DNA reads TGTGCCAGCAGTTACCCTGTGGGCTGGAATGAGCAGTTCTTC. The chain is built from TRBV6-2 or TRBV6-3 and TRBJ2-1; D is undetermined. Trimming stripped 2 bases from V and 7 bases from J, with 12 bases between. The V gene's germline CDR1 is MNHEY and CDR2 SVGEGT. CDR3 length: 14 amino acids.